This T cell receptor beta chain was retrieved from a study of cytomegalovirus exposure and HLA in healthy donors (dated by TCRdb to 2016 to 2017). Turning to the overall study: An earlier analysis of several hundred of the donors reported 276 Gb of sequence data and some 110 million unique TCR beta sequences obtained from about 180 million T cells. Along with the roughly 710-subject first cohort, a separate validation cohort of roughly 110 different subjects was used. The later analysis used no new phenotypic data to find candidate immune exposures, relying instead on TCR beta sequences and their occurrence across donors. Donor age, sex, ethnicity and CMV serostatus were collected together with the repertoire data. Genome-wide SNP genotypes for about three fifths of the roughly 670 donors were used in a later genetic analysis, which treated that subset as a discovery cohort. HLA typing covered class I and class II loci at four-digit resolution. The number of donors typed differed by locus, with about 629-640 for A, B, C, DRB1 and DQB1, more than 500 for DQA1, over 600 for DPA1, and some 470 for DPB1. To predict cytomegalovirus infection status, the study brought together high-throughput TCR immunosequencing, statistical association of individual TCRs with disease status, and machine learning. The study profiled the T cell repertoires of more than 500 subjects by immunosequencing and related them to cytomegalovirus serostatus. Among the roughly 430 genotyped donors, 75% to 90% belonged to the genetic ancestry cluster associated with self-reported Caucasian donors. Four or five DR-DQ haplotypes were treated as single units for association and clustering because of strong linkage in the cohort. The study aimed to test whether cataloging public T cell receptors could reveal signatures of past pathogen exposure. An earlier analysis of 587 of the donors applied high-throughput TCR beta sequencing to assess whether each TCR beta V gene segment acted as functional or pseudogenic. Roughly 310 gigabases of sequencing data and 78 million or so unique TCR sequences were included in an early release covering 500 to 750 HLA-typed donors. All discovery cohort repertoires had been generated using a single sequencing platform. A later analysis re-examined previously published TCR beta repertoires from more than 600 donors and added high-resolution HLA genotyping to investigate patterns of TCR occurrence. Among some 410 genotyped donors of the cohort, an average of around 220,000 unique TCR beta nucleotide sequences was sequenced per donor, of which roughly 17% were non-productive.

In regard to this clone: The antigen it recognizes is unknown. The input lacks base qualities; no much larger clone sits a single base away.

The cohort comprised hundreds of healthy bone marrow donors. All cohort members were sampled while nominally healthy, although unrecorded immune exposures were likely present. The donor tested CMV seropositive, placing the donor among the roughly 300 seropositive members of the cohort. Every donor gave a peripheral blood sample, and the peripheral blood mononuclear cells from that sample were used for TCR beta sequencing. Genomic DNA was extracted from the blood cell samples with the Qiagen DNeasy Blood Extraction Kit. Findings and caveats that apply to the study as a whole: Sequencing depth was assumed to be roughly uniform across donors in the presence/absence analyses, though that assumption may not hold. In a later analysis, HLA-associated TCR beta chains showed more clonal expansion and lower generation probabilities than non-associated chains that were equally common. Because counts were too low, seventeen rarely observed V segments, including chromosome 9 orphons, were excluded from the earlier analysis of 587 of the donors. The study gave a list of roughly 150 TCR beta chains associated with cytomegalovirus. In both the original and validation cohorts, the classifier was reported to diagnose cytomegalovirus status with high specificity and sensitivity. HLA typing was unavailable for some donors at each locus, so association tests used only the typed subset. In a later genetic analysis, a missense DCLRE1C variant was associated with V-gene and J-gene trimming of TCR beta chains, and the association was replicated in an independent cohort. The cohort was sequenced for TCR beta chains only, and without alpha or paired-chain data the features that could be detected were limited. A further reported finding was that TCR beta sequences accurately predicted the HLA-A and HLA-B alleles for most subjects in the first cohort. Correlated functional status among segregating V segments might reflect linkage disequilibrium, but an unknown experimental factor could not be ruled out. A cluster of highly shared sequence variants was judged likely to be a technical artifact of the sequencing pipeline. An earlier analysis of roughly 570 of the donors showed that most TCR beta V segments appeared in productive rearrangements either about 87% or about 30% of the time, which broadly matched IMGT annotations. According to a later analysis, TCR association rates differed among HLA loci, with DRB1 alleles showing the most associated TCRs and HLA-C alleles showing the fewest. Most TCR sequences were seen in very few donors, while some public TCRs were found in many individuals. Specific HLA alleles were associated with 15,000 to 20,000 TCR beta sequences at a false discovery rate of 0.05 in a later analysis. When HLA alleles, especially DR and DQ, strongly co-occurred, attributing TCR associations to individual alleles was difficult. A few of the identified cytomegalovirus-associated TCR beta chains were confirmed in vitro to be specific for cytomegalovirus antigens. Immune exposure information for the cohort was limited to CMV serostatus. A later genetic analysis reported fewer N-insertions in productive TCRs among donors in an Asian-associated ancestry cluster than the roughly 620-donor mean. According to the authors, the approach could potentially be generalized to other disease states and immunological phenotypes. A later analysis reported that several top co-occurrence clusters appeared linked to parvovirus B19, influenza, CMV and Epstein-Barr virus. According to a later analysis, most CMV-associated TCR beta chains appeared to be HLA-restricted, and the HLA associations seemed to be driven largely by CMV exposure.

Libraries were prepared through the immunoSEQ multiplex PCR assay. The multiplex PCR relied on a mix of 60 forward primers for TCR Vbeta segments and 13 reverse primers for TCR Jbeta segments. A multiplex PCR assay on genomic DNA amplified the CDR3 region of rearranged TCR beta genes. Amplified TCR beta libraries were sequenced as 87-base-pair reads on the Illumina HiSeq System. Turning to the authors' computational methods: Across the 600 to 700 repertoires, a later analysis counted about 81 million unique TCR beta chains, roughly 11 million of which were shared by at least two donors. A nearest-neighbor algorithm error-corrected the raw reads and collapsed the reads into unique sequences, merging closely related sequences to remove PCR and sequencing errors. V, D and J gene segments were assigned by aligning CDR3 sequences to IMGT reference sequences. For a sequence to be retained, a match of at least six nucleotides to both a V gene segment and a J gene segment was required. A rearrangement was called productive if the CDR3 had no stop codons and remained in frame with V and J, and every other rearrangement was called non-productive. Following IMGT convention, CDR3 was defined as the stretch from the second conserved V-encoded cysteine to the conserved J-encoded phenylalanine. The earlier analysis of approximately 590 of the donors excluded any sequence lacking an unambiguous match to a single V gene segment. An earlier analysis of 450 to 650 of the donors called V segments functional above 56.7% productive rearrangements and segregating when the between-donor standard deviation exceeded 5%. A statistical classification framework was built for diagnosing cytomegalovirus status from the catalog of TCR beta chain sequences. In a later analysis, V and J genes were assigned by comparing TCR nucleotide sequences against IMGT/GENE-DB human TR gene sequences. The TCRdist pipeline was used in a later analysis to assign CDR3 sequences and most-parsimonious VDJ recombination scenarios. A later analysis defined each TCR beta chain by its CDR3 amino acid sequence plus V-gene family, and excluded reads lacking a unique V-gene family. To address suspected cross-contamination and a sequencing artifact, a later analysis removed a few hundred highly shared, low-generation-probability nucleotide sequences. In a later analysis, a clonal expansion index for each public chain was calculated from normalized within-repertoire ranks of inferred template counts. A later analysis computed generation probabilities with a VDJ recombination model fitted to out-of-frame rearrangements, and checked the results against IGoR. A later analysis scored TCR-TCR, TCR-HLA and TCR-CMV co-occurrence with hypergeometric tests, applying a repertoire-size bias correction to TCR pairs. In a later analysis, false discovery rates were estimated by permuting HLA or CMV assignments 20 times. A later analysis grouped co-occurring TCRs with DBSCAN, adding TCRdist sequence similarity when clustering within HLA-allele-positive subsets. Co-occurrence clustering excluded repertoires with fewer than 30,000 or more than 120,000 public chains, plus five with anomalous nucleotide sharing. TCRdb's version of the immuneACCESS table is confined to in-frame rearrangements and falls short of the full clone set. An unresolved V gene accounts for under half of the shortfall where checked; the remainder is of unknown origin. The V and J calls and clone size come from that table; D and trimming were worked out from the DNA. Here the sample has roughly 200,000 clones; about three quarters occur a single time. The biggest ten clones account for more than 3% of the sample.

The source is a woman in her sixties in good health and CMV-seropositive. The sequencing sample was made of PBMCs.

The DNA sequence is given as TGTGCCAGCAGGACGACAGGGGGCAAAAACATTCAGTACTTC. Its product reads: CASRTTGGKNIQYF. Recombination joined TRBV27 with TRBJ2-4, and TRBD1 aligns with 9 junction nucleotides. From the cysteine up to the phenylalanine, the CDR3 has a length of 14 residues. CDR3 DNA is the only sequence kept; it has 42 bases, read in frame from the first base. Per the germline V gene (reference sequence), MNHEY is the CDR1 and SMNVEV is the CDR2. V is pruned by 6 bases and J by 3 bases, leaving 3 bases of the junction without a gene match.